The source of this T cell receptor (beta chain) is a study of blood T cell repertoires in COVID-19 (TCRdb year 2020). Looking at the study overall: Samples from collaborators originated in the United States, Italy and Spain and spanned both the acute and convalescent phases of COVID-19. The repertoires were released in a freely available public database intended as a resource for research on the immune response to SARS-CoV-2. The material from the prospective study consisted of cDNA or gDNA derived from T cells, B-cell-depleted T cells, or PBMCs. Where available, HLA class I and class II types were taken from metadata supplied by the sample provider and were not determined by assay-based typing. The samples were drawn from the first 160 participants of the ongoing ImmuneRACE study and from 950 to 1,500 subjects provided by 6 global collaborators. Deeply sampled blood TCRbeta repertoires from subjects exposed to, actively infected with, or recovered from COVID-19 were included in the dataset. The sample metadata nearly always contained a de-identified subject ID, COVID-19 status, age in years and sex.

A second Seattle source provided samples from volunteer blood donors who had recovered from COVID-19. Collaborating institutions collected whole blood in K2EDTA tubes following their own protocols. For TCRbeta analysis, collaborator samples were shipped as frozen whole blood, as isolated PBMCs, or as DNA extracted from either sample type. The cysteine opens and the phenylalanine closes a CDR3 of 13 amino acids. Left in the record is the CDR3 DNA by itself, 39 bases read in frame from the first base. CDR1 SGHRS and CDR2 YFSETQ were looked up in the germline V gene. V is clipped by 3 bases and J by 8 bases, and the sequence between their germline boundaries is 11 bases long. TCRbeta CDR3 regions were amplified from genomic DNA using the immunoSEQ Assay, a bias-controlled multiplex PCR. As for the authors' bioinformatics: The number of nucleated cells in each sample was estimated by amplification of reference gene primers within the assay. Sequence reads were collapsed and filtered to measure the absolute abundance of every unique TCRbeta CDR3 rearrangement. For each sample, productive Simpson clonality was calculated by taking the square root of Simpson's diversity index across productive rearrangements. TCRdb provides this immuneACCESS table in a form limited to in-frame rearrangements. Some clones are lacking; in checked studies, under half of them reflect an unresolved V gene, and why the rest are absent is not known. V and J calls plus clone size are reproduced from that table; the DNA served to infer D and trimming. The sample table shows about 230,000 clones, and 80% to 90% are seen once. The top ten clonotypes cover around 1.5% of the sample.

Paper-wide results and their limitations: The quantity of clinical and demographic metadata differed by source and by participant and was supplied without curation.

As regards this clone: No cognate antigen has been identified for it. Per-nucleotide qualities are absent, and no much larger clonotype sits a single base away.

Sequencing input: peripheral blood. This receptor chain uses TRBV5-1 and TRBJ2-2; the D gene is possibly TRBD1, with 6 bases matching. The sequence derives from a woman aged 40 to 55 who had recovered from COVID-19. In nucleotides, the sequence is TGCGCCAGCAGCTACAGGGATAGAGGGGAGCTGTTTTTT. It is translated as CASSYRDRGELFF.